This T cell receptor beta chain was obtained from a study of shared T cell receptors in the human thymus. Unmatched junction bases numbered 4, after V lost 3 bases and J lost 4 bases. CDR3 length: 15 amino acids. Germline V gives CDR1 ENHRY, CDR2 SYGVKD. The data were produced by immunoSEQ multiplex PCR, yet TCRdb's version contains in-frame clones alone and is incomplete. The sample has 700,000 to 750,000 clones, roughly 88% seen once. In addition, the sample was reused for a study of human thymus T cells. As reported in that work: The thymus was resected at corrective cardiac surgery.

Sequenced input: thymocytes. The clonotype comes from a girl younger than two with a congenital heart defect. J is TRBJ1-2 and V is TRBV10-3, with 11 nucleotides matching TRBD1. The CDR3 coding sequence is TGTGCCATCAGTGATGGGACAGGGGGGGCCTATGGCTACACCTTC. Protein sequence: CAISDGTGGAYGYTF.